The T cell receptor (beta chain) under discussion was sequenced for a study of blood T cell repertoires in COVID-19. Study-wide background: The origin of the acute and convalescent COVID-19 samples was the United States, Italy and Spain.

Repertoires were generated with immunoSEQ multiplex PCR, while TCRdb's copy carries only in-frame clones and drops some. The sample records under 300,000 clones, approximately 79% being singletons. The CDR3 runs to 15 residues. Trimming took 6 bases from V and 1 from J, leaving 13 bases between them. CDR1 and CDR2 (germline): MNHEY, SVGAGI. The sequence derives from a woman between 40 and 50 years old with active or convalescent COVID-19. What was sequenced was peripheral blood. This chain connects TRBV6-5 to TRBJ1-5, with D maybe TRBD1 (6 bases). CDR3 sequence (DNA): TGTGCCAGCAGCCACTCCGGGACAAGCAATCAGCCCCAGCATTTT. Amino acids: CASSHSGTSNQPQHF.